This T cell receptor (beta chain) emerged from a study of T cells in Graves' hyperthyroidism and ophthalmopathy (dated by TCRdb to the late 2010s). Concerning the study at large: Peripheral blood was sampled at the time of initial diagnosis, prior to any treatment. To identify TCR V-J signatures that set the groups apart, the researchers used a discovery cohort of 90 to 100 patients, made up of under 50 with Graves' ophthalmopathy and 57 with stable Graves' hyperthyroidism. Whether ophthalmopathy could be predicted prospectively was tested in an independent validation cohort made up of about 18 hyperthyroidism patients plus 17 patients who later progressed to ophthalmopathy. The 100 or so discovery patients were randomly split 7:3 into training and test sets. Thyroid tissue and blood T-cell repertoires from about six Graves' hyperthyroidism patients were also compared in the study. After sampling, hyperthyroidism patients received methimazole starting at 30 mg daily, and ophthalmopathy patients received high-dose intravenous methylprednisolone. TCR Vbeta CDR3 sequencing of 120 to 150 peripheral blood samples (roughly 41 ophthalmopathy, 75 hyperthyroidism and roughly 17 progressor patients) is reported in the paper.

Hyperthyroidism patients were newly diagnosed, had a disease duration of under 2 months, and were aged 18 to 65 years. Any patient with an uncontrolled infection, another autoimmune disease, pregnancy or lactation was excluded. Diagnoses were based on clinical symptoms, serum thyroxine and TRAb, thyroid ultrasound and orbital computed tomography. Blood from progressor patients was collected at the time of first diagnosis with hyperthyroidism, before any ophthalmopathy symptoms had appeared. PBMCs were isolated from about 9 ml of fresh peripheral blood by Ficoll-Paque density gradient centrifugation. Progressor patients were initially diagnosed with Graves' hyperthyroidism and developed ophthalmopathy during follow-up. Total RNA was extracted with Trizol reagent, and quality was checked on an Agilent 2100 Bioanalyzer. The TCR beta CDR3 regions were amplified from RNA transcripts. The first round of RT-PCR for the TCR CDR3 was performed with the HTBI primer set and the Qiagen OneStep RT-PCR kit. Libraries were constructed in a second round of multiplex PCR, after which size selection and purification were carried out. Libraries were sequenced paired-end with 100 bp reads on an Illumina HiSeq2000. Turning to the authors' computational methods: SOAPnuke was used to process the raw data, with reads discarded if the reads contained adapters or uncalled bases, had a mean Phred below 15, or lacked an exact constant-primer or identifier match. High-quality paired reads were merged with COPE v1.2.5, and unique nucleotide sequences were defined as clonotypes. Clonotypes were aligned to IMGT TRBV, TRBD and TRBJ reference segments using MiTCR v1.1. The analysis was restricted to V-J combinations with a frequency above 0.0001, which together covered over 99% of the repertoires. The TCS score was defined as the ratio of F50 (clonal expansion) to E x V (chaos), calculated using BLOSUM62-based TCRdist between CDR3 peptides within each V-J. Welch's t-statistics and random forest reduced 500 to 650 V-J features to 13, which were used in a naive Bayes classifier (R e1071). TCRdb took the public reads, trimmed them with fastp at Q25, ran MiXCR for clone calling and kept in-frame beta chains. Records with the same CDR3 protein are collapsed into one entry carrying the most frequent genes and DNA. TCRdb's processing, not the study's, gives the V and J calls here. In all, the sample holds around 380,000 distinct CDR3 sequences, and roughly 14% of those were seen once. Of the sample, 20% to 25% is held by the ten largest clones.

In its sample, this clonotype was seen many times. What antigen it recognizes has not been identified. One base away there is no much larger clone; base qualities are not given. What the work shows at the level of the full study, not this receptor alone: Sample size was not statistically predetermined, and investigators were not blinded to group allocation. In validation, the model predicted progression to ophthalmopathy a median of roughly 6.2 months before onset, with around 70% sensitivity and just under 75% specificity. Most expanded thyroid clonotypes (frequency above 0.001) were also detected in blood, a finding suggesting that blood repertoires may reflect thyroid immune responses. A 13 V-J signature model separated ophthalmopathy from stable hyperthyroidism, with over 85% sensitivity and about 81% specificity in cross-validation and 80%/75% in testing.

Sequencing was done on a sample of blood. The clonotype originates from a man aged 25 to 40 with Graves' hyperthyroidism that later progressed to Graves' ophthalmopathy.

The CDR3 reads as follows: CASSYSRWGPDTQYF. The nucleotide sequence is given as TGTGCCAGCAGTTACTCTCGATGGGGGCCAGATACGCAGTATTTT. The V and J genes are TRBV6-5 and TRBJ2-3; possibly the D gene is TRBD1, per 6 matching bases. The junction carries 11 bases between V and J, which are trimmed by 0 bases and 4 bases respectively. Inclusive of the bounding cysteine and phenylalanine, the CDR3 is 15 residues long. The CDR3 DNA has 45 bases and is translated from base 1. For CDR1 and CDR2, the germline V gene lists MNHEY and SVGAGI.